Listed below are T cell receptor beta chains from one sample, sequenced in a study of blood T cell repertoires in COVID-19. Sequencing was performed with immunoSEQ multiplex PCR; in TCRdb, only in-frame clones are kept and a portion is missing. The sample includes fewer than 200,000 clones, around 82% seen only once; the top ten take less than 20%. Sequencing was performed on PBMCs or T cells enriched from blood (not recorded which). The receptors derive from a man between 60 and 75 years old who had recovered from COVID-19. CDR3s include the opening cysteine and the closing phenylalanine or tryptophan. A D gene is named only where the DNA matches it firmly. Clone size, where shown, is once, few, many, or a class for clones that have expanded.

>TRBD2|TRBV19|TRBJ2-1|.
CASSPGLAGGVWDEQFF
TGTGCCAGTAGCCCGGGACTAGCGGGAGGGGTCTGGGATGAGCAGTTCTTC
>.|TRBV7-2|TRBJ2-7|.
CASSLNTIKSYEQYF
TGTGCCAGCAGCTTAAATACAATCAAGTCCTACGAGCAGTACTTC
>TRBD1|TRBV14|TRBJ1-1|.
CARTGGDGEAFF
TGTGCCAGGACAGGGGGAGATGGTGAAGCTTTCTTT
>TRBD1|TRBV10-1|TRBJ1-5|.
CASTGQGMGIVSNQPQHF
TGCGCCAGCACCGGACAGGGGATGGGAATCGTAAGCAATCAGCCCCAGCATTTT
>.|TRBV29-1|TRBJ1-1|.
CSAAKTLRSTEAFF
TGCAGCGCCGCCAAGACTCTCCGGAGCACTGAAGCTTTCTTT
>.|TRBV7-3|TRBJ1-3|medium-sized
CASSLTGGNSGNTIYF
TGTGCCAGCAGCTTAACCGGTGGTAACTCTGGAAACACCATATATTTT
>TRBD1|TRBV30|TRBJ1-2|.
CAWSRLRGTGGLDYGYTF
TGTGCCTGGAGTCGACTGAGGGGGACAGGGGGACTTGACTATGGCTACACCTTC
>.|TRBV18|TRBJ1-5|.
CASSVSRDQPQHF
TGTGCCAGCTCAGTGTCGAGAGATCAGCCCCAGCATTTT
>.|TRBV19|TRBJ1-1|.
CASSITSLGGRGNTEAFF
TGTGCCAGTAGTATAACGTCCCTGGGCGGGCGGGGGAACACTGAAGCTTTCTTT
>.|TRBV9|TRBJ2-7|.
CASSVAGMAYEQYF
TGTGCCAGCAGCGTAGCAGGGATGGCCTACGAGCAGTACTTC
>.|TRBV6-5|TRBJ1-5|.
CASSYRAGGDHQPQHF
TGTGCCAGCAGTTACCGTGCGGGGGGCGACCATCAGCCCCAGCATTTT
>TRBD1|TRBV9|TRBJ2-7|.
CASSPGQVRYEQYF
TGTGCCAGCAGCCCGGGACAGGTCCGCTACGAGCAGTACTTC
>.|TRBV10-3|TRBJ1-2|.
CAISGTGTLTQYGYTF
TGTGCCATCAGCGGGACCGGGACTCTTACACAATATGGCTACACCTTC
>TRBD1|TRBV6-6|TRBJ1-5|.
CASSSGTVSNQPQHF
TGTGCCAGCAGTTCCGGGACAGTTAGCAATCAGCCCCAGCATTTT
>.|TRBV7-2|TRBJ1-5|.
CASSPIGGHFSNQPQHF
TGTGCCAGCAGCCCCATAGGGGGACATTTTAGCAATCAGCCCCAGCATTTT
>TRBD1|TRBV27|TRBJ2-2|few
CASSSWGDRLPGELFF
TGTGCCAGCAGTTCCTGGGGGGACAGGCTCCCCGGGGAGCTGTTTTTT
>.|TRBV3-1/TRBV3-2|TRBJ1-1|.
CASSQVDRKTEAFF
TGTGCCAGCAGCCAAGTTGACAGAAAGACTGAAGCTTTCTTT
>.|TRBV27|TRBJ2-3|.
CASSLFADGTDTQYF
TGTGCCAGCAGTTTATTCGCGGATGGCACAGATACGCAGTATTTT
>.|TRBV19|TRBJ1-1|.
CASRERLQRGTEAFF
TGTGCCAGCCGAGAGAGGCTCCAAAGGGGCACTGAAGCTTTCTTT
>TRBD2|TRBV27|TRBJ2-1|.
CASSPGLGYNEQFF
TGTGCCAGCAGTCCAGGACTAGGGTACAATGAGCAGTTCTTC
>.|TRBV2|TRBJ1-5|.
CASRGAYSNQPQHF
TGTGCCAGCCGGGGGGCATATAGCAATCAGCCCCAGCATTTT
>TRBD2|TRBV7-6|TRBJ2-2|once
CASSLDWTSGGTNTGELFF
TGTGCCAGCAGCTTAGATTGGACTAGCGGGGGGACTAACACCGGGGAGCTGTTTTTT
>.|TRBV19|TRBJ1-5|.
CASSTPSGGARVNQPQHF
TGTGCCAGTAGTACACCCTCGGGGGGGGCGCGGGTCAATCAGCCCCAGCATTTT
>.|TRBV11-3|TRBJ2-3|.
CASSLAGSSTDTQYF
TGTGCCAGCAGCTTAGCGGGGAGTAGCACAGATACGCAGTATTTT
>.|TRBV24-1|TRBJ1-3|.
CATSDTDRAGNTIYF
TGTGCCACCAGTGACACTGACAGAGCTGGAAACACCATATATTTT
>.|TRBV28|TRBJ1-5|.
CASSPQFSNQPQHF
TGTGCCAGCAGCCCCCAGTTCAGCAATCAGCCCCAGCATTTT
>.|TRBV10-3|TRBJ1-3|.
CAISASPGSGNTIYF
TGTGCCATCAGTGCGTCCCCGGGTTCAGGAAACACCATATATTTT
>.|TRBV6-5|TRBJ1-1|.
CASSLYSANTEAFF
TGTGCCAGCAGTCTCTACAGTGCGAACACTGAAGCTTTCTTT
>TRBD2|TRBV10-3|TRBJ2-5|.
CAISGRLAAQETQYF
TGTGCCATCAGTGGAAGGCTAGCGGCACAAGAGACCCAGTACTTC
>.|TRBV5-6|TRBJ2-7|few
CASTRSPGYEQYF
TGTGCCAGCACCAGATCACCGGGCTACGAGCAGTACTTC
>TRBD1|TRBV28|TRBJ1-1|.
CASSPWTGENTEAFF
TGTGCCAGCAGTCCCTGGACAGGGGAGAACACTGAAGCTTTCTTT
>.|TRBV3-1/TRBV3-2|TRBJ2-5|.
CASSQGFTGPPKRTQYF
TGTGCCAGCAGCCAAGGGTTTACAGGTCCCCCCAAGAGAACCCAGTACTTC
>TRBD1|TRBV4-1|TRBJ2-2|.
CASSQLDRGLGELFF
TGCGCCAGCAGCCAATTGGACAGGGGGCTCGGGGAGCTGTTTTTT
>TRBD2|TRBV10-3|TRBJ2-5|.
CAISDPGLAGQETQYF
TGTGCCATCAGTGATCCCGGACTAGCGGGCCAAGAGACCCAGTACTTC
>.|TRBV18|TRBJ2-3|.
CASSSGQFPTDTQYF
TGTGCCAGCTCATCAGGACAGTTCCCCACAGATACGCAGTATTTT
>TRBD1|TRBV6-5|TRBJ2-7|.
CASSFPVGQGANEQYF
TGTGCCAGCAGTTTCCCGGTGGGACAGGGAGCCAACGAGCAGTACTTC
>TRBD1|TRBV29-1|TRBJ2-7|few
CSVEGSGQGSYEQYF
TGCAGCGTTGAAGGCTCCGGACAGGGGTCCTACGAGCAGTACTTC
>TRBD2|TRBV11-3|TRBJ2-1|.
CASSSGLAGVSNEQFF
TGTGCCAGCAGCTCGGGGCTAGCGGGAGTATCAAATGAGCAGTTCTTC
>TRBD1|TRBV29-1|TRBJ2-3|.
CSVPRGSATDTQYF
TGCAGCGTGCCCAGGGGGAGTGCGACAGATACGCAGTATTTT
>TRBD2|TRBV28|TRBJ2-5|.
CASSNHGSGTSRTQYF
TGTGCCAGCAGCAACCACGGTTCCGGGACTAGCAGGACCCAGTACTTC
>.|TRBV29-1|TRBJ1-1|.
CSALRQRNTEAFF
TGCAGCGCCCTGCGACAGCGGAACACTGAAGCTTTCTTT
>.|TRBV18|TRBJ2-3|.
CASSHREDTQYF
TGTGCCAGCTCACACCGAGAAGATACGCAGTATTTT
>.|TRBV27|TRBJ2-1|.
CASSSRDGSTGYNEQFF
TGTGCCAGCAGTTCCCGGGATGGGAGTACGGGCTACAATGAGCAGTTCTTC
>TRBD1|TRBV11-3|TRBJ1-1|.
CASSLGPSADRGDTEAFF
TGTGCCAGCAGCTTAGGTCCCTCGGCGGACAGGGGGGACACTGAAGCTTTCTTT
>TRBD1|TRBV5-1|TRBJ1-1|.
CASSPSSGGSSVGMNTEAFF
TGCGCCAGCAGCCCTTCGTCAGGGGGAAGTTCAGTTGGAATGAACACTGAAGCTTTCTTT
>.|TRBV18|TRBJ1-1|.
CASSPTVDLGNTEAFF
TGTGCCAGCTCACCGACGGTCGACTTGGGGAACACTGAAGCTTTCTTT
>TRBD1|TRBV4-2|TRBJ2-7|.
CASSQERGQGGEQYF
TGTGCCAGCAGCCAAGAGAGGGGGCAAGGGGGAGAGCAGTACTTC
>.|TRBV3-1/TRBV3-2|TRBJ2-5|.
CASSQGGNRRETQYF
TGTGCCAGCAGCCAAGGCGGCAATAGGAGAGAGACCCAGTACTTC
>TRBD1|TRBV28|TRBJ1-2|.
CASSLQGKGYTF
TGTGCCAGCAGTCTACAGGGGAAGGGCTACACCTTC
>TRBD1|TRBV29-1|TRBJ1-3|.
CSALSWRTGRSGNTIYF
TGCAGCGCACTTAGTTGGCGGACAGGACGCTCTGGAAACACCATATATTTT
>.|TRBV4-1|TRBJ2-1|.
CASSLQEGLKYNEQFF
TGCGCCAGCAGCCTCCAAGAGGGACTGAAATACAATGAGCAGTTCTTC
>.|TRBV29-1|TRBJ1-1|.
CSAFLGQEAFF
TGCAGCGCCTTTCTAGGACAGGAAGCTTTCTTT
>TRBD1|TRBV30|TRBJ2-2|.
CAWSVQGGTGELFF
TGTGCCTGGAGTGTACAGGGGGGAACCGGGGAGCTGTTTTTT
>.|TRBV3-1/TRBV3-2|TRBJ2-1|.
CASSQEFSAPPREQFF
TGTGCCAGCAGCCAAGAGTTTAGCGCACCACCGCGTGAGCAGTTCTTC
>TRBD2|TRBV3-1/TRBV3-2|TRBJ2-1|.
CASSQDHLAGGGNEQFF
TGTGCCAGCAGCCAAGACCACCTAGCGGGAGGGGGCAATGAGCAGTTCTTC
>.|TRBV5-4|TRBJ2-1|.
CASSSKGHQYNEQFF
TGTGCCAGCAGCTCCAAGGGACATCAATACAATGAGCAGTTCTTC
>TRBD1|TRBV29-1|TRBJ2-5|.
CSAGTAQETQYF
TGCAGCGCGGGGACAGCCCAAGAGACCCAGTACTTC
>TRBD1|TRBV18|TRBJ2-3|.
CASSTRTGGTDTQYF
TGTGCCAGCTCAACGAGGACAGGGGGGACAGATACGCAGTATTTT